This TCR beta chain comes out of a study of shared clonotypes between healthy human individuals. The CDR3 is 17 residues long. Trimming cost V 1 base and J 6 bases; bases outside gene matches: 9. CDR1 and CDR2 (germline): SGHRS, YFSETQ. Profiled with immunoSEQ multiplex PCR; TCRdb holds only in-frame clones, not every one. This table holds fewer than 130,000 clones, just over 65% found once. This TCR was sampled from a woman under 40 in good health. Sequencing was performed on memory CD8+ T cells sorted from blood. The subset is: CD45RO+ cells pooled with CCR7-negative TemRA cells. The rearrangement uses TRBV5-1 and TRBJ2-1; 11 positions agree with TRBD2. In DNA form, the CDR3 reads TGCGCCAGCAGCTTGCGGCCAACTAGCGGGAGTAGCAATGAGCAGTTCTTC. It yields the protein CASSLRPTSGSSNEQFF. The full variable domain, with the rest looked up from reference TRBV5-1 and TRBJ2-1, is KAGVTQTPRYLIKTRGQQVTLSCSPISGHRSVSWYQQTPGQGLQFLFEYFSETQRNKGNFPGRFSGRQFSNSRSEMNVSTLELGDSALYLCASSLRPTSGSSNEQFFGPGTRLTVL.